This T cell receptor beta chain was obtained from a study of blood T cells in healthy people across ages. CDR3 length: 16 residues. Per the germline V gene, CDR1 is MDHEN and CDR2 is SYDVKM. V dropped 6 bases and J dropped 6 bases, with 18 bases sitting between them. Combining a sample-barcoded 5' primer with a J-beta primer mix, a second PCR ran for roughly 6 to 11 cycles. A single record per CDR3 protein comes from TCRdb applying MiXCR to the 5' RACE reads. The sample lists about 840,000 distinct CDR3 sequences, under 35% occurring once. As concerns this clonotype: The target antigen is unknown.

Findings and caveats of the study: When set beside aged donors, long-lived donors presented more naive CD4+ cells and higher diversity. With donor CMV status unknown, expanded clonotype changes were possibly confounded.

Another study also made use of these data, one on T cells of mothers and their children. That publication notes: Thymic selection, a shaping force on TCR recombination output, acts similarly in related and unrelated pairs.

Sequenced: blood. This TCR came from a woman in her thirties or forties in good health. The genes are TRBV28 and TRBJ1-6; a possible D gene is TRBD1 (6 bases). CDR3 protein: CASSSGAGEGNSPLHF. The CDR3 region has the DNA TGTGCCAGCAGCTCAGGGGCAGGGGAGGGTAATTCACCCCTCCACTTT.